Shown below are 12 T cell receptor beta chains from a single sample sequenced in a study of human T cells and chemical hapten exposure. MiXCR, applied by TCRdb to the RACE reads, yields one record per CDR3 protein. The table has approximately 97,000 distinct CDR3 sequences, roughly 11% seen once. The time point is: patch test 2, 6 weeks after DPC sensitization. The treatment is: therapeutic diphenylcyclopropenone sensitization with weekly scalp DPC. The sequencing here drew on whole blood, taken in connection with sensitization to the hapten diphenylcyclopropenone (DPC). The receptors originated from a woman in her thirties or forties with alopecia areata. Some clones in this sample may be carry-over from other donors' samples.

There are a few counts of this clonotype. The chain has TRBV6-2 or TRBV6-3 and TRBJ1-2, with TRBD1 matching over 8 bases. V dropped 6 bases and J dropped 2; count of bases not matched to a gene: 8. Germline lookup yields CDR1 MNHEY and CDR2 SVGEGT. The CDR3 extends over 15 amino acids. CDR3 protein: CASRLKGQGNYGYTF. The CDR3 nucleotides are TGTGCCAGCAGGCTTAAAGGACAGGGCAACTATGGCTACACCTTC.

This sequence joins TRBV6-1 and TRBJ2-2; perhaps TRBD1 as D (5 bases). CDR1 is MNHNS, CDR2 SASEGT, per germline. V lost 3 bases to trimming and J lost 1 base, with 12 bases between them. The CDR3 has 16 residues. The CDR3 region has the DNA TGTGCCAGCAGTGATCGGGCAGGGTGGAACACCGGGGAGCTGTTTTTT. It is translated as CASSDRAGWNTGELFF.

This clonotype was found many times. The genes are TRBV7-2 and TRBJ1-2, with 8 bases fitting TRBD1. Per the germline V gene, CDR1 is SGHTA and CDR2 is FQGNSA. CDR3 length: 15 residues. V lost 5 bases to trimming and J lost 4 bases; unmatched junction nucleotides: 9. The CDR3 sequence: CASSQQGVNSYGYTF. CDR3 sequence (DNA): TGTGCCAGCAGCCAACAGGGGGTGAATTCCTATGGCTACACCTTC.

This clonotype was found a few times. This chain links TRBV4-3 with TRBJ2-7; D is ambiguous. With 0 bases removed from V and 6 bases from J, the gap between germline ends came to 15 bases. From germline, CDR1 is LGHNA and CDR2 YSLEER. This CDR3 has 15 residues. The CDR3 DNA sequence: TGCGCCAGCAGCCAAGATTTTGGAGCAACCGGCGAGCAGTACTTC. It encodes CASSQDFGATGEQYF.

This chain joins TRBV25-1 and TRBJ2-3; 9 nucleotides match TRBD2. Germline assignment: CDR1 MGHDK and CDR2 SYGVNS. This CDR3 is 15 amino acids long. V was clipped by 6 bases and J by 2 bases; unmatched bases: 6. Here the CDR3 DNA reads TGTGCCAGCAGCCTTTGGGGACTAGCCACAGATACGCAGTATTTT. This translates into CASSLWGLATDTQYF.

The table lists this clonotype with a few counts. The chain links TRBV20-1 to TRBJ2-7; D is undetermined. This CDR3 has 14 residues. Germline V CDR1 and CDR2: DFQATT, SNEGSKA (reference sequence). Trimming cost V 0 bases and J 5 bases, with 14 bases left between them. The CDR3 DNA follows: TGCAGTGCTAGAGATGGAGTTGATTTCCACGAGCAGTACTTC. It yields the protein CSARDGVDFHEQYF.

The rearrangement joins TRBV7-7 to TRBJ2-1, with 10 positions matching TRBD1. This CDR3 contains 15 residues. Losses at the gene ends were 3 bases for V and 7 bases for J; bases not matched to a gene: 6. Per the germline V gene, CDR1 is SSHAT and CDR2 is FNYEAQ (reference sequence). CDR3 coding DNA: TGTGCCAGCAGCTTCGGACAGGGGGAGGGGAATGAGCAGTTCTTC. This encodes CASSFGQGEGNEQFF.

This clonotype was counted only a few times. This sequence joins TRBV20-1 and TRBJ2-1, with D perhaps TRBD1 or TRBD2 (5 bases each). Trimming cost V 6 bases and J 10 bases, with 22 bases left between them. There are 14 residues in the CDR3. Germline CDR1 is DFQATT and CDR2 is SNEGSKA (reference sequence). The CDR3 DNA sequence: TGCAGTGCGCGTCTCCCGGGGCGGCGCGCCGAGCAGTTCTTC. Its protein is CSARLPGRRAEQFF.

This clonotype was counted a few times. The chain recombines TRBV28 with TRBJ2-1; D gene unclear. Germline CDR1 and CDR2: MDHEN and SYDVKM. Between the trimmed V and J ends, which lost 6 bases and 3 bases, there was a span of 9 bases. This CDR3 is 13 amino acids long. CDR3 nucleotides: TGTGCCAGCAGACCGGGCAACTACAATGAGCAGTTCTTC. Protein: CASRPGNYNEQFF.

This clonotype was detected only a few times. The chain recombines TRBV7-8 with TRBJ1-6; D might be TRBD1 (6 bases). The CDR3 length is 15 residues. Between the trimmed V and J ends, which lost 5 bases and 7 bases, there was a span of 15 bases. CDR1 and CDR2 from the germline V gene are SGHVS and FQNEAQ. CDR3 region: CASSPDGGSNSPLHF. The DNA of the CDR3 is TGTGCCAGCAGCCCCGACGGGGGCTCAAATTCACCCCTCCACTTT. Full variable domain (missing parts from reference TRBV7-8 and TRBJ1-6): GAGVSQSPRYKVAKRGQDVALRCDPISGHVSLFWYQQALGQGPEFLTYFQNEAQLDKSGLPSDRFFAERPEGSVSTLKIQRTQQEDSAVYLCASSPDGGSNSPLHFGNGTRLTVT.

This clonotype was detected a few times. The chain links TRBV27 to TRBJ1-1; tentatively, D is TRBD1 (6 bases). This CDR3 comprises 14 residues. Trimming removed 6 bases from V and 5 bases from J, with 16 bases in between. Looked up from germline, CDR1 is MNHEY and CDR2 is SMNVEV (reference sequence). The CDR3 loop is CASRYDRLGTEAFF. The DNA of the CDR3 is TGTGCCAGCAGGTATGACAGGTTGGGGACTGAAGCTTTCTTT.

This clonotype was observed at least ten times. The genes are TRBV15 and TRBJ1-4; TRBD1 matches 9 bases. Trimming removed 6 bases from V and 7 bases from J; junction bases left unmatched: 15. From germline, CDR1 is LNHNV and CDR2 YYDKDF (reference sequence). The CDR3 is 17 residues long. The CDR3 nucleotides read TGTGCCACCAGGCACCGGGACAGGGAAACCGTGGGTGAAAAACTGTTTTTT. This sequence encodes CATRHRDRETVGEKLFF.